The TCR beta chain under discussion was sequenced for a study of memory CD4+ T cells and cytomegalovirus serostatus. Study results and limitations: Median bootstrapped AUC for CMV status was approximately 0.94 originally, approximately 0.9 US-trained.

The CDR3 extends over 14 amino acids. The ends lost 4 bases at V and 6 bases at J; junction bases unmatched: 5. Looked up from germline, CDR1 is SGHVS and CDR2 is FNYEAQ. For this clone: Its target is not known.

Single viable CD3+CD4+CD8-CD45RO+ cells were sorted as the memory CD4+ T cells. After thawing, CD4+ T cells were positively selected. The table came from immunoSEQ multiplex PCR; TCRdb's copy has only in-frame clones and leaves some out. The sample lists some 39,000 clones; roughly 77% were seen once. The chain employs TRBV7-6 and TRBJ2-7; 11 bases are a match to TRBD1. Sequencing used memory CD4+ T cells from blood. The clonotype originates from an adult in good health and CMV-seronegative. The CDR3 nucleotides are TGTGCCAGCAGCTCGGGACAGGGGGGGCGCGAGCAGTACTTC. This encodes CASSSGQGGREQYF.